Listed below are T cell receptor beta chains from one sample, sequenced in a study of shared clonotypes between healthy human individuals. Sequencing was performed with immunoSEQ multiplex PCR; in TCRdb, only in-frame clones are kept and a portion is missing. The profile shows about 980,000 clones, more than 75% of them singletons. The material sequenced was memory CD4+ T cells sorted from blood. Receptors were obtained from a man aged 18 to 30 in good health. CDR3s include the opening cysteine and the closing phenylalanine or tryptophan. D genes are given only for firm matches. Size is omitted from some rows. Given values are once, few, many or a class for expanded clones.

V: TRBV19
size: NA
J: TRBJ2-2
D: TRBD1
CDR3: CASRADRVSGELFF
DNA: TGTGCCAGTAGGGCCGACAGGGTATCCGGGGAGCTGTTTTTT

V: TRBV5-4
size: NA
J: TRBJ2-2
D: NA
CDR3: CASSLGGRGNTGELFF
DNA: TGTGCCAGCAGCTTGGGCGGCAGGGGGAACACCGGGGAGCTGTTTTTT

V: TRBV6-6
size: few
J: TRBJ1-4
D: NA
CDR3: CASSYLGPDNEKLFF
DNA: TGTGCCAGCAGTTACCTGGGACCGGATAATGAAAAACTGTTTTTT

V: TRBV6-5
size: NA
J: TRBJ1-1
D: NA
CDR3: CASSRFPDTEAFF
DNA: TGTGCCAGCAGTAGATTTCCAGACACTGAAGCTTTCTTT

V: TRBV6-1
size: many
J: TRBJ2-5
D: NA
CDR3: CASSAGSSYQETQYF
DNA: TGTGCCAGCAGTGCGGGCAGTTCGTACCAAGAGACCCAGTACTTC

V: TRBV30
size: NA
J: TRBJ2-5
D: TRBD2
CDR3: CAWGTSGPARATQYF
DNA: TGTGCCTGGGGAACTAGCGGGCCGGCTCGGGCGACCCAGTACTTC

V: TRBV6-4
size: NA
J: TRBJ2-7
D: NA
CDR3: CASSDGGSCYEQYF
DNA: TGTGCCAGCAGTGACGGGGGCTCCTGTTACGAGCAGTACTTC

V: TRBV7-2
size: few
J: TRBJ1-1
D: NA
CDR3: CASSFTASTEAFF
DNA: TGTGCCAGCAGCTTTACGGCTTCCACTGAAGCTTTCTTT

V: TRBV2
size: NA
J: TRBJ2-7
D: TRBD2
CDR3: CASSENPSGSGEQYF
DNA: TGTGCCAGCAGTGAAAACCCTAGCGGGAGTGGCGAGCAGTACTTC

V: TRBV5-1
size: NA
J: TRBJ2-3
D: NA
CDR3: CASRGKALITDTQYF
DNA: TGCGCCAGCAGGGGGAAGGCTCTTATCACAGATACGCAGTATTTT

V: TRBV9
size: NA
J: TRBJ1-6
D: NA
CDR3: CASSPSLGSNSPLHF
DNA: TGTGCCAGCAGCCCCAGCCTGGGATCTAATTCACCCCTCCACTTT

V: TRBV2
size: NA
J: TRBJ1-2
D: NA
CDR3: CASSVLGAIYGYTF
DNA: TGTGCCAGCAGTGTTCTGGGGGCAATTTATGGCTACACCTTC

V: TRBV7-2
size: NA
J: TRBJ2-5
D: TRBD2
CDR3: CASSLGGLAGVSETQYF
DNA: TGTGCCAGCAGCTTAGGGGGACTAGCGGGAGTATCAGAGACCCAGTACTTC

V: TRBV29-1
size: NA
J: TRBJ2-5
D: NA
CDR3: CSGQGFGTQYF
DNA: TGCAGCGGCCAGGGATTTGGGACCCAGTACTTC

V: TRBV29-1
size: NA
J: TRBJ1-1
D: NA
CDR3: CSVRGGPNTEAFF
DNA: TGCAGCGTCCGCGGGGGGCCGAACACTGAAGCTTTCTTT

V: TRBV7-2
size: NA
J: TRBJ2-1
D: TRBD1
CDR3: CASSSKPGQGRSEQFF
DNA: TGTGCCAGCAGCTCCAAACCGGGACAGGGGAGGAGTGAGCAGTTCTTC

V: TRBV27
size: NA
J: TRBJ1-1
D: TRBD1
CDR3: CASSLRAGGEAFF
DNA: TGTGCCAGCAGTTTGAGGGCAGGGGGCGAAGCTTTCTTT

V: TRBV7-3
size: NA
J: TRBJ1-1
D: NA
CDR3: CASSSAGLGNTEAFF
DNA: TGTGCCAGCAGCTCCGCCGGGTTGGGGAACACTGAAGCTTTCTTT

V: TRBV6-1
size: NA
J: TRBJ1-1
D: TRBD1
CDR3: CAIKTGAMNTEAFF
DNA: TGTGCCATTAAGACAGGGGCCATGAACACTGAAGCTTTCTTT

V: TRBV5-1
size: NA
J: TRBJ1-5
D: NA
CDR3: CASSLWGDSNQPQHF
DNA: TGCGCCAGCAGCTTGTGGGGCGATAGCAATCAGCCCCAGCATTTT

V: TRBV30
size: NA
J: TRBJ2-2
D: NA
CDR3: CAWSTQTGELFF
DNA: TGTGCCTGGAGTACGCAAACCGGGGAGCTGTTTTTT

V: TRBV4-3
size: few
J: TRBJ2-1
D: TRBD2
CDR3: CASSQEVELAGGSSYNEQFF
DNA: TGCGCCAGCAGCCAAGAAGTCGAACTAGCGGGAGGGAGCTCCTACAATGAGCAGTTCTTC

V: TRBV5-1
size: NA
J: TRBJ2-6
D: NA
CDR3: CASSFGTTFSGANVLTF
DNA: TGCGCCAGTTCTTTCGGGACAACTTTCTCTGGGGCCAACGTCCTGACTTTC

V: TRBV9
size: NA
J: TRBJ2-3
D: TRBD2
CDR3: CASRRGGVDTQYF
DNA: TGTGCCAGCAGACGGGGGGGCGTCGATACGCAGTATTTT

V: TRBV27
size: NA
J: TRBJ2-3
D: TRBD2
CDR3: CASSFWGAGGDTQYF
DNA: TGTGCCAGCAGTTTTTGGGGAGCGGGGGGAGATACGCAGTATTTT

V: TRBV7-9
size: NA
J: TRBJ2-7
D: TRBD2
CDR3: CASSHTGDYYEQYF
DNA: TGTGCCAGCAGCCACACCGGGGACTACTACGAGCAGTACTTC

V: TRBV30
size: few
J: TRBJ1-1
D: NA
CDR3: CALTHTDLLGEAFF
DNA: TGTGCCTTGACGCACACAGACCTCTTGGGTGAAGCTTTCTTT

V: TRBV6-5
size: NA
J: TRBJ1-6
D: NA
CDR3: CASSTPQGPNSPLHF
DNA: TGTGCCAGCAGTACGCCCCAAGGGCCCAATTCACCCCTCCACTTT

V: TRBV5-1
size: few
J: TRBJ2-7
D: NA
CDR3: CASSFNLYEQYF
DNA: TGCGCCAGCAGCTTTAACCTCTACGAGCAGTACTTC

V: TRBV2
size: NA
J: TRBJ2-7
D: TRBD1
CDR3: CASSPNDRENGEQYF
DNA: TGTGCCAGCAGCCCCAACGACAGGGAAAACGGCGAGCAGTACTTC